A single sample is the source of the 28 T cell receptor beta chains below, sequenced in a study of cytomegalovirus exposure and HLA in healthy donors. The PCR employed 60 Vbeta primers together with 13 Jbeta primers. Repertoires were generated with immunoSEQ multiplex PCR, while TCRdb's copy carries only in-frame clones and drops some. The sample records around 170,000 clones, roughly 80% being singletons. The sequenced sample consisted of PBMCs. The receptors derive from a boy between 2 and 10 years old in good health and CMV-seronegative.

This sequence joins TRBV7-9 and TRBJ2-7; D is undetermined. Germline assignment: CDR1 SEHNR and CDR2 FQNEAQ (reference sequence). There are 14 residues in the CDR3. Trimming removed 1 base at V and 4 bases at J, with 11 bases between. CDR3 sequence (DNA): TGTGCCAGCAGCTTAGACATTCCCCCATACGAGCAGTACTTC. This gives the protein CASSLDIPPYEQYF.

Of note for this clone: Other nucleotide sequences in the sample specify the same CDR3. The V call is TRBV5-1, the J call TRBJ1-5, with 10 bases matching TRBD1. Germline CDR1 is SGHRS and CDR2 is YFSETQ. The CDR3 totals 14 residues. Trimming took 2 bases from V and 5 from J; bases not matched to a gene: 1. The chain's CDR3 is CASSLGQGDQPQHF. CDR3 coding DNA: TGCGCCAGCAGCTTAGGACAGGGGGATCAGCCCCAGCATTTT.

This clone was seen only once. The chain links TRBV6-5 to TRBJ2-5; D gene ambiguous. Deletions cut 6 bases from V and 3 bases from J, with 5 bases between. Germline V gene data show CDR1 as MNHEY and CDR2 as SVGAGI. This CDR3 is 11 amino acids long. The DNA of the CDR3 is TGTGCCAGCAGCGCAGAAGAGACCCAGTACTTC. Its translation: CASSAEETQYF.

This clone has just one count. The V and J genes are TRBV5-1 and TRBJ1-2; D is undetermined. V gave up 6 bases and J gave up 6 bases, with 15 bases separating them. The length of the CDR3 is 13 residues. Germline V gene lookup returns CDR1 SGHRS and CDR2 YFSETQ. In DNA form, the CDR3 reads TGCGCCAGCACGGACCGGGTCGGGGATGGCTACACCTTC. This codes for CASTDRVGDGYTF. Based on the CDR3 plus reference TRBV5-1 and TRBJ1-2, the full variable domain is KAGVTQTPRYLIKTRGQQVTLSCSPISGHRSVSWYQQTPGQGLQFLFEYFSETQRNKGNFPGRFSGRQFSNSRSEMNVSTLELGDSALYLCASTDRVGDGYTFGSGTRLTVV.

This clone was recorded once. The CDR3 DNA sequence: TGCAGCACGAAGGAGGGCAATCAGCCCCAGCATTTT. It specifies CSTKEGNQPQHF. The gene calls are TRBV29-1 and TRBJ1-5; D remains unclear. Looked up from germline, CDR1 is SQVTM and CDR2 is ANQGSEA. The CDR3 covers 12 residues. V was shortened by 8 bases and J by 2 bases, with 10 bases between the two germline ends.

V gene TRBV7-9 combines with J gene TRBJ2-5, with 12 bases fitting TRBD2. Germline V CDR1 and CDR2: SEHNR, FQNEAQ (reference sequence). V gave up 5 bases and J gave up 1 base; unmatched junction bases: 5. This CDR3 has 16 amino acids. CDR3 nucleotide sequence: TGTGCCAGCAGCGAGGGACTAGCGGGCCTCCAAGAGACCCAGTACTTC. It yields the protein CASSEGLAGLQETQYF.

The genes are TRBV19 and TRBJ2-3, with D possibly being TRBD1 (6 bases). The CDR3 runs 16 residues. The V end was cut by 6 bases, the J end by 3 bases, with 19 bases between. The germline gives CDR1 LNHDA, CDR2 SQIVND (reference sequence). The CDR3 bases are TGTGCCAGTAGCAAGGGGGACGGCAGGGGTACAGATACGCAGTATTTT. Protein product: CASSKGDGRGTDTQYF.

This chain joins TRBV6-1 and TRBJ2-7; 11 nucleotides agree with TRBD2. The CDR3 sequence is 15 residues long. J lost 2 bases, V lost 1 base, and 1 base had no gene match. CDR1 MNHNS and CDR2 SASEGT come from the germline V gene. This CDR3 is CASSEGLAGPYEQYF. CDR3 sequence (DNA): TGTGCCAGCAGTGAAGGACTAGCGGGACCCTACGAGCAGTACTTC.

This rearrangement joins TRBV6-1 to TRBJ1-1; 11 bases align to TRBD1. Germline trimming cut 6 bases from V and 2 bases from J; bases unmatched to any gene: 5. Germline V gives CDR1 MNHNS, CDR2 SASEGT. The CDR3 totals 15 residues. The CDR3 bases are TGTGCCAGCAGAGGGACAGGGGGGGCCAACACTGAAGCTTTCTTT. Translated, it gives CASRGTGGANTEAFF.

This clone was detected only once. The gene calls are TRBV29-1 and TRBJ2-7; D might be TRBD1 (5 bases). CDR3 length: 12 residues. In germline, CDR1 is SQVTM, CDR2 ANQGSEA. V gave up 7 bases and J gave up 2 bases, with 12 bases separating them. The CDR3 region has the DNA TGCAGCGCCGTAGACAGCACCTACGAGCAGTACTTC. Translation gives CSAVDSTYEQYF.

The V and J genes are TRBV2 and TRBJ2-2, with 7 bases lining up with TRBD2. The V gene's germline CDR1 is SNHLY and CDR2 FYNNEI. V dropped 4 bases and J dropped 4; count of bases not matched to a gene: 6. This CDR3 region has 15 residues. In DNA form, the CDR3 reads TGTGCCAGCAGTGGGGGTAGCGGGTTCACCGGGGAGCTGTTTTTT. Translated: CASSGGSGFTGELFF.

The chain has TRBV18 and TRBJ1-1, with D maybe TRBD1 (5 bases). Trimming removed 3 bases at V and 5 bases at J, with 13 bases between. The CDR3 runs 14 residues. In germline, CDR1 is KGHSH, CDR2 LQKENI. The CDR3 region has the DNA TGTGCCAGCTCACCGGCGGGGGGGGGTACTGAAGCTTTCTTT. It yields the protein CASSPAGGGTEAFF.

This clone occurred a few times. The J gene is TRBJ2-5, the V gene TRBV11-2; 9 bases match TRBD1. Germline V gene data show CDR1 as SGHAT and CDR2 as FQNNGV. With 4 bases clipped from V and 4 bases from J, the junction kept 7 bases outside the gene matches. This CDR3 is 15 amino acids long. CDR3 region: CASSWGETGGETQYF. For the CDR3, the DNA is TGTGCCAGCAGCTGGGGGGAGACAGGGGGAGAGACCCAGTACTTC. Full variable domain (outside the CDR3, taken from reference TRBV11-2 and TRBJ2-5): EAGVAQSPRYKIIEKRQSVAFWCNPISGHATLYWYQQILGQGPKLLIQFQNNGVVDDSQLPKDRFSAERLKGVDSTLKIQPAKLEDSAVYLCASSWGETGGETQYFGPGTRLLVL.

The J gene is TRBJ2-1, the V gene TRBV14; D is perhaps TRBD2 (6 bases). The CDR3 is 14 amino acids. Trimming cost V 1 base and J 9 bases, with 13 bases left between them. Looked up from germline, CDR1 is SGHDN and CDR2 is FVKESK. The CDR3 bases are TGTGCCAGCAGCCAAGCGCTATTCGGGGGTGAGCAGTTCTTC. Translating gives CASSQALFGGEQFF.

The rearrangement links TRBV5-1 to TRBJ2-3, with 10 bases lining up with TRBD2. J gave up 6 bases and V 4 bases, and 11 bases lay outside the gene matches. The V gene's germline CDR1 is SGHRS and CDR2 YFSETQ. The CDR3 totals 16 residues. The CDR3 spells CASSIRLAGLEDTQYF. CDR3 nucleotides: TGCGCCAGCAGCATCCGACTAGCGGGCCTTGAGGATACGCAGTATTTT.

This sequence joins TRBV2 and TRBJ1-1, with D possibly matching TRBD1 (6 bases). The CDR3 contains 15 residues. With 7 bases removed from V and 2 bases from J, the gap between germline ends came to 17 bases. In germline, CDR1 is SNHLY, CDR2 FYNNEI. CDR3 in amino acids: CASTEWGGRNTEAFF. CDR3 nucleotides: TGTGCCAGCACCGAGTGGGGGGGGCGAAACACTGAAGCTTTCTTT. The entire variable domain, with the rest obtained from reference TRBV2 and TRBJ1-1, is as follows: EPEVTQTPSHQVTQMGQEVILRCVPISNHLYFYWYRQILGQKVEFLVSFYNNEISEKSEIFDDQFSVERPDGSNFTLKIRSTKLEDSAMYFCASTEWGGRNTEAFFGQGTRLTVV.

This clone occurred once. V gene TRBV29-1 combines with J gene TRBJ1-4; D uncertain. Germline CDR1 SQVTM, CDR2 ANQGSEA. The CDR3 totals 13 residues. Trimming removed 6 bases from V and 1 base from J, with 9 bases in between. CDR3 in amino acids: CSVAMRTNEKLFF. The CDR3 DNA sequence: TGCAGCGTAGCCATGAGAACTAATGAAAAACTGTTTTTT. The complete variable domain, with remaining parts taken from reference TRBV29-1 and TRBJ1-4, reads SAVISQKPSRDICQRGTSLTIQCQVDSQVTMMFWYRQQPGQSLTLIATANQGSEATYESGFVIDKFPISRPNLTFSTLTVSNMSPEDSSIYLCSVAMRTNEKLFFGSGTQLSVL.

This chain connects TRBV18 to TRBJ1-1; perhaps TRBD1 as D (5 bases). Germline assignment: CDR1 KGHSH and CDR2 LQKENI. Trimming pared 3 bases from V and 5 bases from J, leaving 13 bases between. This CDR3 is 14 amino acids long. The CDR3 coding sequence is TGTGCCAGCTCACCCGGGGGGGGAAAAACTGAAGCTTTCTTT. The encoded protein is CASSPGGGKTEAFF.

J is TRBJ2-7 and V is TRBV7-8, with a possible D match to TRBD2 (5 bases). Per germline, CDR1 SGHVS and CDR2 FQNEAQ. The CDR3 runs 14 residues. The ends were cut back, 3 bases at V and 3 bases at J, with 12 bases in the middle. CDR3 region: CASSFYGLVYEQYF. In nucleotides, the CDR3 is TGTGCCAGCAGCTTTTATGGACTGGTCTACGAGCAGTACTTC. Supplemented by reference TRBV7-8 and TRBJ2-7, the full variable domain reads GAGVSQSPRYKVAKRGQDVALRCDPISGHVSLFWYQQALGQGPEFLTYFQNEAQLDKSGLPSDRFFAERPEGSVSTLKIQRTQQEDSAVYLCASSFYGLVYEQYFGPGTRLTVT.

V gene TRBV2 combines with J gene TRBJ2-1; 10 bases match TRBD1. V gave up 5 bases and J gave up 4 bases; unmatched junction bases: 8. CDR1 and CDR2 from the germline V gene are SNHLY and FYNNEI. CDR3 length: 16 amino acids. The CDR3 here is CASSPRGTGDYNEQFF. DNA for the CDR3: TGTGCCAGCAGTCCCCGGGGGACAGGGGATTACAATGAGCAGTTCTTC.

The chain recombines TRBV9 with TRBJ1-1; a weak D match, TRBD1 (6 bases). The CDR3 totals 16 residues. V was shortened by 6 bases and J by 3 bases, with 21 bases between the two germline ends. In germline, CDR1 is SGDLS, CDR2 YYNGEE. The CDR3 protein is CASNKLAGAFDTEAFF. For the CDR3, the DNA is TGTGCCAGCAATAAGTTGGCAGGGGCGTTCGACACTGAAGCTTTCTTT.

The V gene is TRBV6-1, the J gene TRBJ2-7; TRBD1 might be the D (5 bases). Trimming pared 2 bases from V and 1 base from J, leaving 12 bases between. The germline V gene has CDR1 MNHNS and CDR2 SASEGT. The CDR3 is made up of 15 amino acids. The CDR3 loop is CASSELARVSYEQYF. The DNA of the CDR3 is TGTGCCAGCAGTGAATTGGCCAGGGTTTCCTACGAGCAGTACTTC.

The chain joins TRBV18 to TRBJ1-1; possibly TRBD1 for D (5 bases). The CDR3 covers 13 residues. Trimming removed 6 bases at V and 0 bases at J, with 8 bases between. The germline gives CDR1 KGHSH, CDR2 LQKENI. The CDR3 spells CASSHRMNTEAFF. The CDR3 DNA sequence: TGTGCCAGCTCCCACAGGATGAACACTGAAGCTTTCTTT.

The rearrangement joins TRBV10-3 to TRBJ1-1, with 9 positions matching TRBD1. CDR3 length equals 16 residues. With 6 bases clipped from V and 2 bases from J, the junction kept 10 bases outside the gene matches. Germline V gene data show CDR1 as ENHRY and CDR2 as SYGVKD. CDR3 residues: CAIRRGTGSPNTEAFF. CDR3 bases: TGTGCCATCAGGCGGGGGACAGGGTCCCCCAACACTGAAGCTTTCTTT.

The rearrangement uses TRBV19 and TRBJ1-5; D is uncertain. V was clipped by 11 bases and J by 5 bases, with 13 bases between them. CDR3 length: 12 amino acids. Looked up from germline, CDR1 is LNHDA and CDR2 is SQIVND (reference sequence). The CDR3 sequence: CASTAGHQPQHF. In nucleotides, the CDR3 is TGTGCCTCAACGGCGGGCCATCAGCCCCAGCATTTT.

The rearrangement joins TRBV10-3 to TRBJ2-7, with TRBD1 matching 10 bases. The CDR3 contains 17 residues. Germline V gene lookup returns CDR1 ENHRY and CDR2 SYGVKD. V was clipped by 0 bases and J by 2 bases; unmatched bases: 7. The CDR3 DNA is TGTGCCATCAGTGAGTCTTCACCGGGACAGGGGACCTACGAGCAGTACTTC. Translated, it gives CAISESSPGQGTYEQYF.

V gene TRBV28 combines with J gene TRBJ2-3, with TRBD2 as a possible D gene (5 bases). This CDR3 contains 16 residues. Germline values: CDR1 MDHEN, CDR2 SYDVKM. V lost 6 bases to trimming and J lost 1 base, with 17 bases between them. The CDR3 DNA reads TGTGCCAGCAGCACCCCGGGGAGCAGCCGCACAGATACGCAGTATTTT. Its protein is CASSTPGSSRTDTQYF.

The sample holds a few counts of this clone. The V call is TRBV6-5, the J call TRBJ1-3; D uncertain. The CDR3 runs to 12 residues. Germline V gene sequence: CDR1 MNHEY, CDR2 SVGAGI. Trimming took off 2 bases at V and 11 bases at J, with 10 bases between the two ends. CDR3 protein: CASSYRGGPIYF. The CDR3 DNA follows: TGTGCCAGCAGTTACCGAGGAGGCCCCATATATTTT.